This TCR beta chain is drawn from a study of blood T cell repertoires in COVID-19. Study background: Nucleic acid was either cDNA or gDNA, and it came from T cells, B-cell-depleted T cells, or PBMCs.

Original processing notes: Amplified reference gene primers provided the basis for estimating nucleated cell counts. Generated by immunoSEQ multiplex PCR, the TCRdb table keeps only in-frame clones and is missing some. Clonal size and the V and J genes are those of that table, whereas D and trimming came from the DNA. The repertoire holds 150,000 or so clones, with roughly nine tenths as singletons. This CDR3 spans 15 amino acids. Trimming left V 5 bases short and J 6 bases short, with 17 bases between. Germline CDR1 reads SGHDT; CDR2 reads YYEEEE. The gene calls are TRBV5-6 and TRBJ1-4; the D gene is possibly TRBD1 (5 bases). This receptor was taken from a man in his sixties with active or convalescent COVID-19. Specimen: peripheral blood. CDR3: CASRLSRQPDEKLFF. The CDR3 DNA sequence: TGTGCCAGCAGGCTCAGCAGACAGCCGGATGAAAAACTGTTTTTT.